A selection of T cell receptor beta chains follows, all from one sample in a study of shared clonotypes between healthy human individuals. Sequencing used immunoSEQ multiplex PCR; TCRdb keeps in-frame clones, though not all of them. Here the sample spans around 700,000 clones, around 72% being singletons. The sequencing sample was made of memory CD4+ T cells sorted from blood. These receptors were taken from a woman aged 25 to 39 in good health. The CDR3 runs from the conserved cysteine through the conserved F or W. The order of the fields is V gene, clone size, D gene, J gene, CDR3 protein, CDR3 DNA. D genes are given only for firm matches. Not all rows give a size; the values are once, few, many and, for expanded clones, a class.

TRBV15	few	NA	TRBJ1-4	CATSRDGGQSNEKLFF	TGTGCCACCAGCAGAGATGGCGGACAGTCTAATGAAAAACTGTTTTTT
TRBV11-2	NA	NA	TRBJ2-7	CASSAQQGSIYEQYF	TGTGCCAGCAGCGCCCAGCAGGGTAGTATTTACGAGCAGTACTTC
TRBV6-1	NA	NA	TRBJ2-7	CASRPGPASYEQYF	TGTGCCAGCAGGCCGGGGCCCGCCTCCTACGAGCAGTACTTC
TRBV5-6	NA	TRBD2	TRBJ2-1	CASSLDSGRINNEQFF	TGTGCCAGCAGCTTGGATAGCGGGAGGATTAACAATGAGCAGTTCTTC
TRBV30	NA	NA	TRBJ1-2	CAWSLSLNYGYTF	TGTGCCTGGAGTCTATCCCTTAACTATGGCTACACCTTC
TRBV7-8	NA	TRBD1	TRBJ2-7	CASSPHRDRGKYEQYF	TGTGCCAGCAGCCCCCACCGGGACAGGGGGAAGTACGAGCAGTACTTC
TRBV7-9	NA	NA	TRBJ1-4	CASSPNGGVGEKLFF	TGTGCCAGCAGCCCCAACGGGGGCGTAGGTGAAAAACTGTTTTTT
TRBV5-1	NA	TRBD1	TRBJ1-1	CASSFGTGGWEAFF	TGCGCCAGCAGCTTCGGGACAGGGGGATGGGAAGCTTTCTTT
TRBV5-1	NA	TRBD2	TRBJ2-3	CASSPGGAGVGDTQYF	TGCGCCAGCAGCCCCGGGGGAGCGGGAGTTGGGGATACGCAGTATTTT
TRBV11-2	NA	TRBD1	TRBJ2-3	CASSVQGQGFWGTDTQYF	TGTGCCAGCAGCGTCCAGGGACAGGGGTTTTGGGGCACAGATACGCAGTATTTT
TRBV7-2	NA	NA	TRBJ1-5	CASSLDGYNQPQHF	TGTGCCAGCAGCCTGGACGGTTACAATCAGCCCCAGCATTTT
TRBV5-1	NA	NA	TRBJ1-2	CASSEPERGDYGYTF	TGCGCCAGCAGCGAACCCGAAAGGGGGGACTATGGCTACACCTTC
TRBV14	NA	NA	TRBJ1-2	CASSQRFSYGYTF	TGTGCCAGCAGCCAACGGTTCTCGTATGGCTACACCTTC
TRBV5-1	NA	NA	TRBJ2-1	CASSPWGGENEQFF	TGCGCCAGCAGCCCATGGGGAGGCGAAAATGAGCAGTTCTTC